Following are 30 T cell receptor beta chains from one sample sequenced in a study of T cell clonotyping in hematopoietic cell transplantation. Repertoires were generated with immunoSEQ multiplex PCR, while TCRdb's copy carries only in-frame clones and drops some. The table includes approximately 75,000 clones, around 94% detected once. Sequencing used peripheral blood mononuclear cells. Receptors originate from a man in his fifties in good health. Some clones in this sample may be carry-over from other donors' samples.

V is TRBV28 and J is TRBJ2-7; D call uncertain. V was cut by 6 bases and J by 0 bases, with 15 bases left in between. The germline gives CDR1 MDHEN, CDR2 SYDVKM. The CDR3 is 15 residues long. CDR3 in DNA: TGTGCCAGCAGCACCAATCAAGCGAGCTCCTACGAGCAGTACTTC. It encodes CASSTNQASSYEQYF.

By its share, this clone is medium-sized. The chain recombines TRBV4-2 with TRBJ2-7; 7 nucleotides align to TRBD2. CDR1 and CDR2 from the germline V gene are LGHNA and YNFKEQ. The CDR3 has 16 amino acids. V shed 0 bases, J shed 3 bases, and the junction held 8 bases outside the gene matches. CDR3 nucleotide sequence: TGTGCCAGCAGCCAAGACCCAGCGGGATACGTCTACGAGCAGTACTTC. Translated: CASSQDPAGYVYEQYF.

This clone was counted between two and nine times. This chain joins TRBV29-1 and TRBJ1-1; a possible D gene is TRBD1 (6 bases). The germline V and J ends were trimmed by 6 bases and 10 bases, with 18 bases remaining between them. From germline, CDR1 is SQVTM and CDR2 ANQGSEA. CDR3 size: 12 residues. The CDR3 sequence is CSVETDSQGAFF. CDR3 bases: TGCAGCGTCGAGACGGACAGTCAGGGAGCTTTCTTT.

The chain has TRBV4-2 and TRBJ2-2, with TRBD1 identical over 12 bases. Per germline, CDR1 LGHNA and CDR2 YNFKEQ. V shed 1 base and J 0 bases; nucleotides not matched to a gene: 3. The CDR3 covers 18 residues. CDR3 loop: CASSQGDRGPTNTGELFF. The CDR3 coding sequence is TGTGCCAGCAGCCAAGGGGACAGGGGGCCAACGAACACCGGGGAGCTGTTTTTT.

A few counts support this clone. The chain recombines TRBV5-5 with TRBJ2-7; TRBD2 aligns across 10 bases. Looked up from germline, CDR1 is SGHKS and CDR2 is YYEKEE (reference sequence). The ends lost 0 bases at V and 3 bases at J; junction bases unmatched: 3. The CDR3 spans 15 residues. This CDR3 is CASSLGTSGIYEQYF. As DNA, the CDR3 is TGTGCCAGCAGCTTGGGTACTAGCGGGATCTACGAGCAGTACTTC.

This chain uses TRBV7-2 with TRBJ1-5; D remains unclear. Germline V gene lookup returns CDR1 SGHTA and CDR2 FQGNSA. The CDR3 is made up of 13 amino acids. Trimming pared 1 base from V and 6 bases from J, leaving 7 bases between. CDR3 residues: CASSLEGSQPQHF. CDR3 nucleotides: TGTGCCAGCAGCTTAGAAGGGTCTCAGCCCCAGCATTTT.

Turning to this clone: Other DNA sequences from this sample encode an identical CDR3 as well. The chain has TRBV29-1 and TRBJ2-5; TRBD2 matches at 7 bases. CDR3 length: 13 amino acids. Germline-derived CDR1 and CDR2 are SQVTM and ANQGSEA. The V gene end was trimmed by 4 bases and the J gene end by 5 bases; junction bases not matched to a gene: 7. The CDR3: CSVAAGVQETQYF. As DNA, the CDR3 is TGCAGCGTTGCGGCGGGAGTACAGGAGACCCAGTACTTC.

J is TRBJ2-7 and V is TRBV19; a possible D gene is TRBD2 (6 bases). The V end was cut by 4 bases, the J end by 2 bases, with 21 bases between. This CDR3 has 17 residues. CDR1 is LNHDA and CDR2 is SQIVND in the germline V gene (reference sequence). CDR3 sequence reads: CASSTGNNRRGTYEQYF. The DNA for the CDR3 is TGTGCCAGTAGTACAGGCAATAACAGGAGGGGCACCTACGAGCAGTACTTC.

The chain is built from TRBV5-1 and TRBJ2-7; perhaps D is TRBD1 or TRBD2 (5 bases each). This CDR3 contains 15 residues. V was shortened by 3 bases and J by 1 base, with 14 bases between the two germline ends. The germline gives CDR1 SGHRS, CDR2 YFSETQ. The CDR3 nucleotides are TGCGCCAGCAGCTACGGGACGGATGTATCCTACGAGCAGTACTTC. It translates to CASSYGTDVSYEQYF.

The chain carries TRBV30 and TRBJ2-3; TRBD1 matches 7 bases. The CDR3 extends over 14 amino acids. Looked up from germline, CDR1 is GTSNPN and CDR2 is SVGIG (reference sequence). Trimming removed 3 bases from V and 2 bases from J; junction bases left unmatched: 5. This chain's CDR3 is CAWSLTGATDTQYF. Here the CDR3 DNA reads TGTGCCTGGAGCCTTACAGGGGCCACAGATACGCAGTATTTT.

This sequence joins TRBV30 and TRBJ1-5; TRBD1 agrees at 7 bases. The CDR3 sequence is 13 residues long. V trimming: 0 bases; J trimming: 7 bases; junction bases outside the gene matches: 3. CDR1 is GTSNPN and CDR2 is SVGIG in the germline V gene (reference sequence). The CDR3 bases are TGTGCCTGGAGTGTACAGGGGCAGCAGCCCCAGCATTTT. This gives the protein CAWSVQGQQPQHF.

This clone was picked up one time. The chain is built from TRBV28 and TRBJ1-5; D may be TRBD1 (6 bases). With 5 bases removed from V and 2 bases from J, the gap between germline ends came to 19 bases. Germline loops: CDR1 MDHEN, CDR2 SYDVKM. This CDR3 is 17 amino acids long. DNA for the CDR3: TGTGCCAGCAGTCCCCTCCGGGACACTCGTGGCAATCAGCCCCAGCATTTT. It translates to CASSPLRDTRGNQPQHF.

The chain couples TRBV7-8 to TRBJ1-1, with unresolved D. Trimming removed 1 base at V and 0 bases at J, with 6 bases between. The germline V gene has CDR1 SGHVS and CDR2 FQNEAQ. The CDR3 spans 14 residues. The CDR3, as DNA: TGTGCCAGCAGCTTAGATCCGGTGAACACTGAAGCTTTCTTT. It codes for CASSLDPVNTEAFF.

In this sample, this clone turned up once. This chain joins TRBV11-1 and TRBJ2-1; 8 bases fit TRBD1. The CDR3 sequence is 14 residues long. After removal of 4 bases from V and 3 bases from J, the junction contained 2 bases not matched to a gene. CDR1 is SGHAT and CDR2 is FQDESV in the germline V gene (reference sequence). Written as DNA, the CDR3 is TGTGCCAGCAGCTACAGGGGGAACTACAATGAGCAGTTCTTC. This codes for CASSYRGNYNEQFF.

This chain joins TRBV30 and TRBJ1-2, with 7 nucleotides matching TRBD1. This CDR3 is 14 amino acids long. CDR1 is GTSNPN and CDR2 is SVGIG in the germline V gene (reference sequence). Germline trimming cut 1 base from V and 3 bases from J; bases unmatched to any gene: 5. CDR3: CAWSEGGTDYGYTF. CDR3 bases: TGTGCCTGGAGTGAAGGGGGGACAGACTATGGCTACACCTTC. Full variable domain (remainder filled in from reference TRBV30 and TRBJ1-2): SQTIHQWPATLVQPVGSPLSLECTVEGTSNPNLYWYRQAAGRGLQLLFYSVGIGQISSEVPQNLSASRPQDRQFILSSKKLLLSDSGFYLCAWSEGGTDYGYTFGSGTRLTVV.

J is TRBJ1-5 and V is TRBV7-8; the match to TRBD1 covers 9 bases. The V segment lost 6 bases and the J segment 7 bases; nucleotides outside the gene matches: 10. This CDR3 is 15 amino acids long. CDR1 and CDR2 (germline): SGHVS, FQNEAQ. CDR3 coding DNA: TGTGCCAGCAGTCAAGGACAGGGGCCGATCCAGCCCCAGCATTTT. Its protein is CASSQGQGPIQPQHF.

This clone has a single count. The chain links TRBV6-5 to TRBJ2-2, with D perhaps TRBD2 (5 bases). The CDR3 sequence is 15 residues long. Germline CDR1 MNHEY, CDR2 SVGAGI. V was shortened by 5 bases and J by 10 bases, with 20 bases between the two germline ends. The CDR3 DNA reads as TGTGCCAGCAGTCCGTCCGGGATCCGAGGCGAGGAGCTGTTTTTT. Protein: CASSPSGIRGEELFF.

This clone was seen only once. The chain recombines TRBV5-4 with TRBJ2-7; TRBD2 might be the D (5 bases). The CDR3 is made up of 12 amino acids. Germline V gene sequence: CDR1 SGHNT, CDR2 YYREEE (reference sequence). CDR3 amino acids: CAWDSVPYEQYF. In DNA form, the CDR3 reads TGTGCATGGGATAGCGTCCCCTACGAGCAGTACTTC.

The genes are TRBV30 and TRBJ1-1; D is ambiguous. Germline CDR1 reads GTSNPN; CDR2 reads SVGIG (reference sequence). This CDR3 has 13 residues. Deletions cut 4 bases from V and 3 bases from J, with 12 bases between. In DNA, the CDR3 is TGTGCCTGGACCCCGATCGGAGACACTGAAGCTTTCTTT. Protein: CAWTPIGDTEAFF.

The J gene is TRBJ1-5, the V gene TRBV29-1, with D maybe TRBD1 (5 bases). This CDR3 contains 13 residues. Trimming stripped 6 bases from V and 2 bases from J, with 11 bases between. The germline gives CDR1 SQVTM, CDR2 ANQGSEA. The CDR3 nucleotides read TGCAGCGTAATAATGGGGGGCAATCAGCCCCAGCATTTT. Translated: CSVIMGGNQPQHF.

The CDR3 here is CASSAGDTEQYF. In nucleotides, the CDR3 is TGCGCCAGCAGCGCCGGGGACACTGAGCAGTACTTC. J is TRBJ2-7 and V is TRBV5-1, with a possible D match to TRBD1 (6 bases). The germline CDR1 and CDR2 sequences are SGHRS and YFSETQ. V was trimmed by 4 bases and J by 7 bases, leaving 12 bases between them. The CDR3 is 12 amino acids.

The chain is built from TRBV28 and TRBJ1-2, with D perhaps TRBD1 (5 bases). V lost 5 bases and J 2 bases, leaving 18 bases between the germline ends. The CDR3 extends over 16 amino acids. CDR1 and CDR2 (germline): MDHEN, SYDVKM. CDR3 DNA sequence: TGTGCCAGCAGTACACATCCGGGACGGAAAAACTATGGCTACACCTTC. Encoded protein: CASSTHPGRKNYGYTF.

The gene calls are TRBV30 and TRBJ1-4; 11 nucleotides match TRBD1. CDR3 length: 14 amino acids. The germline V gene has CDR1 GTSNPN and CDR2 SVGIG (reference sequence). V shed 1 base, J shed 7 bases, and the junction held 2 bases outside the gene matches. The CDR3 sequence is CAWSAGTGGEKLFF. The CDR3 DNA reads as TGTGCCTGGAGTGCCGGGACAGGGGGTGAAAAACTGTTTTTT.

The chain links TRBV28 to TRBJ1-1; a possible D gene is TRBD1 (5 bases). V lost 6 bases, J lost 0 bases, and 17 bases lay in between. This CDR3 is 16 amino acids long. CDR1 MDHEN and CDR2 SYDVKM come from the germline V gene. The CDR3 region is CASRPRDFKMNTEAFF. CDR3 sequence (DNA): TGTGCCAGCAGGCCCCGGGACTTCAAAATGAACACTGAAGCTTTCTTT.

The chain is built from TRBV27 and TRBJ2-7; 10 bases are a match to TRBD1. The germline CDR1 and CDR2 sequences are MNHEY and SMNVEV (reference sequence). V shed 6 bases and J 1 base; nucleotides not matched to a gene: 9. This CDR3 contains 16 residues. The chain's CDR3 is CASRPMDRGGSYEQYF. In nucleotides, the CDR3 is TGTGCCAGCAGACCCATGGACAGGGGGGGTTCCTACGAGCAGTACTTC.

The rearrangement uses TRBV29-1 and TRBJ2-7; D may be TRBD2 (5 bases). With 3 bases removed from V and 2 bases from J, the gap between germline ends came to 20 bases. Per germline, CDR1 SQVTM and CDR2 ANQGSEA. CDR3 length equals 16 residues. CDR3 sequence: CSVEADSPKGPYEQYF. For the CDR3, the DNA is TGCAGCGTTGAGGCGGACTCACCTAAGGGCCCCTACGAGCAGTACTTC.

V is TRBV10-3 and J is TRBJ1-5; unclear D gene. There are 15 residues in the CDR3. The germline V and J ends were trimmed by 0 bases and 5 bases, with 11 bases remaining between them. Germline-derived CDR1 and CDR2 are ENHRY and SYGVKD. The CDR3 spells CAISESEIRHQPQHF. CDR3 nucleotides: TGTGCCATCAGTGAGTCGGAAATCCGCCATCAGCCCCAGCATTTT.

The chain carries TRBV7-2 and TRBJ1-2, with D tentatively TRBD1 (6 bases). Germline-derived CDR1 and CDR2 are SGHTA and FQGNSA. Trimming pared 5 bases from V and 6 bases from J, leaving 19 bases between. The CDR3 is 15 residues long. DNA for the CDR3: TGTGCCAGCAGCCCACCGGGGGGGCTGGGGGATGGCTACACCTTC. The encoded protein is CASSPPGGLGDGYTF.

This clone was observed once. The chain is built from TRBV28 and TRBJ2-3; TRBD2 matches at 8 bases. This CDR3 region has 15 residues. V lost 6 bases, J lost 7 bases, and 12 bases stayed unmatched. CDR1 is MDHEN and CDR2 is SYDVKM in the germline V gene. The CDR3 here is CASSIVGLDSHTQYF. The DNA for the CDR3 is TGTGCCAGCAGCATTGTGGGACTAGATTCCCATACGCAGTATTTT.

This chain links TRBV28 with TRBJ2-7; TRBD2 is a possible D gene (6 bases). V gave up 3 bases and J gave up 0 bases, with 21 bases separating them. Germline V CDR1 and CDR2: MDHEN, SYDVKM. The CDR3 length is 18 residues. The CDR3 sequence: CASSFFGEVRGGSYEQYF. The DNA for the CDR3 is TGTGCCAGCAGTTTCTTCGGGGAAGTGAGGGGAGGCTCCTACGAGCAGTACTTC. Full variable domain (remainder filled in from reference TRBV28 and TRBJ2-7): DVKVTQSSRYLVKRTGEKVFLECVQDMDHENMFWYRQDPGLGLRLIYFSYDVKMKEKGDIPEGYSVSREKKERFSLILESASTNQTSMYLCASSFFGEVRGGSYEQYFGPGTRLTVT.